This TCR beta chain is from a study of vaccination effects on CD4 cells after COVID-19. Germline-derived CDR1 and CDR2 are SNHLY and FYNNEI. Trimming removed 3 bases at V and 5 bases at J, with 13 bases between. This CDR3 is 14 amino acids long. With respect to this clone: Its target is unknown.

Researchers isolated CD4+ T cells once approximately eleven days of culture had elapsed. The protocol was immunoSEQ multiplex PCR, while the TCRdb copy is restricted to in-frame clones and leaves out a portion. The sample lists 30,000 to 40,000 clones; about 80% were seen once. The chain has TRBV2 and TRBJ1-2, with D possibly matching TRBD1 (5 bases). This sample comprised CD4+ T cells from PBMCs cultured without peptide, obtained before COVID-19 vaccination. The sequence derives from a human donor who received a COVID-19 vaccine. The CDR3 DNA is TGTGCCAGCAGTGAGGGGAGGGGTTCTTATGGCTACACCTTC. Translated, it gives CASSEGRGSYGYTF.